These 26 T cell receptor beta chains came from one sample sequenced in a study of T-cell memory formation after mild COVID-19. TCRdb re-derived calls from the 5' RACE reads in MiXCR, one entry per CDR3 protein. The sample lists around 110,000 distinct CDR3 sequences, about a sixth seen once, with approximately 28% in the top ten. Material: PBMCs or a T cell subset sorted from them (not recorded which). These receptors were taken from an adult woman who had mild COVID-19 (a few samples of this study predate the infection). Cell type and time point are not known.

This sequence joins TRBV6-6 and TRBJ2-7; unclear D gene. The CDR3 is made up of 12 amino acids. Trimming left V 3 bases short and J 3 bases short, with 6 bases between. The germline CDR1 and CDR2 sequences are MNHNY and SVGAGI (reference sequence). The CDR3 is CASSYDFYEQYF. The CDR3 region has the DNA TGTGCCAGCAGTTATGACTTCTACGAGCAGTACTTC.

This clonotype has ten or more counts. The chain is built from TRBV13 and TRBJ2-5, with 7 nucleotides matching TRBD1. The CDR3 has 16 residues. Germline lookup yields CDR1 PRHDT and CDR2 FYEKMQ (reference sequence). Trimming cost V 5 bases and J 4 bases; bases outside gene matches: 13. Here the CDR3 reads CASSRRTGGGGETQYF. The DNA of the CDR3 is TGTGCCAGCAGCCGAAGGACAGGTGGAGGAGGAGAGACCCAGTACTTC.

The chain carries TRBV14 and TRBJ2-1; possible D gene TRBD1, 5 bases. There are 18 residues in the CDR3. Germline V gives CDR1 SGHDN, CDR2 FVKESK. Trimming removed 1 base from V and 0 bases from J, with 16 bases in between. Written as DNA, the CDR3 is TGTGCCAGCAGCCAAGTTTGGGGCCGGACAAGCTCCTACAATGAGCAGTTCTTC. The encoded protein is CASSQVWGRTSSYNEQFF. The full variable domain, its missing parts supplied by reference TRBV14 and TRBJ2-1, is EAGVTQFPSHSVIEKGQTVTLRCDPISGHDNLYWYRRVMGKEIKFLLHFVKESKQDESGMPNNRFLAERTGGTYSTLKVQPAELEDSGVYFCASSQVWGRTSSYNEQFFGPGTRLTVL.

The gene calls are TRBV10-3 and TRBJ1-1, with D possibly matching TRBD1 (5 bases). The ends were cut back, 4 bases at V and 2 bases at J, with 14 bases in the middle. This CDR3 contains 15 residues. Germline CDR1 is ENHRY and CDR2 is SYGVKD. The CDR3 spells CAISAPQGDNTEAFF. CDR3 nucleotides: TGTGCCATCAGTGCCCCCCAGGGAGATAACACTGAAGCTTTCTTT.

This chain joins TRBV5-6 and TRBJ2-3, with TRBD1 matching over 10 bases. Looked up from germline, CDR1 is SGHDT and CDR2 is YYEEEE. The CDR3 has 15 residues. After removal of 0 bases from V and 4 bases from J, the junction contained 2 bases not matched to a gene. The CDR3 is CASSLGGTGADTQYF. CDR3 nucleotide sequence: TGTGCCAGCAGCTTGGGAGGGACAGGGGCAGATACGCAGTATTTT.

Only a few counts were recorded for this clonotype. This chain uses TRBV28 with TRBJ2-1; perhaps D is TRBD1 or TRBD2 (7 bases each). CDR1 is MDHEN, CDR2 SYDVKM, per germline. The CDR3 covers 16 residues. V lost 7 bases and J lost 0, with 16 bases in between. The chain's CDR3 is CASTPTGEGSYNEQFF. DNA for the CDR3: TGTGCCAGCACACCCACAGGGGAGGGCTCCTACAATGAGCAGTTCTTC. The full variable domain, rest sourced from reference TRBV28 and TRBJ2-1, is DVKVTQSSRYLVKRTGEKVFLECVQDMDHENMFWYRQDPGLGLRLIYFSYDVKMKEKGDIPEGYSVSREKKERFSLILESASTNQTSMYLCASTPTGEGSYNEQFFGPGTRLTVL.

The chain employs TRBV6-2 or TRBV6-3 and TRBJ2-5; D may match TRBD1 or TRBD2 (5 bases each). Trimming removed 6 bases from V and 1 base from J, with 15 bases in between. This CDR3 has 15 amino acids. CDR1 is MNHEY, CDR2 SVGEGT, per germline. Here the CDR3 DNA reads TGTGCCAGCAGCCCGGATCCAGGGACCCAAGAGACCCAGTACTTC. This gives the protein CASSPDPGTQETQYF.

This clonotype came up many times. The J gene is TRBJ1-3, the V gene TRBV12-3 or TRBV12-4; D is perhaps TRBD1 (6 bases). The length of the CDR3 is 15 residues. The germline V and J ends were trimmed by 6 bases and 0 bases, with 12 bases remaining between them. CDR3 DNA: TGTGCCAGCAGGACGGACAGTCGCTCTGGAAACACCATATATTTT. It encodes CASRTDSRSGNTIYF.

This clonotype was observed a handful of times. V usage is TRBV6-5 and J usage is TRBJ1-2; the D gene is possibly TRBD1 (6 bases). CDR1 and CDR2 (germline): MNHEY, SVGAGI. This CDR3 has 12 amino acids. V was trimmed by 11 bases and J by 3 bases, leaving 13 bases between them. The DNA of the CDR3 is TGTGCCCGGAACAGGGAGGACTATGGCTACACCTTC. Amino acid sequence: CARNREDYGYTF.

This clonotype has only a few counts. This chain links TRBV7-9 with TRBJ2-1, with TRBD1 matching 9 bases. The V gene's germline CDR1 is SEHNR and CDR2 FQNEAQ (reference sequence). The length of the CDR3 is 15 residues. J lost 6 bases, V lost 1 base, and 4 bases had no gene match. CDR3 bases: TGTGCCAGCAGCTTAGAGGGACAGGGTCTCAATGAGCAGTTCTTC. Translated: CASSLEGQGLNEQFF. The complete variable domain, with remaining parts taken from reference TRBV7-9 and TRBJ2-1, reads DTGVSQNPRHKITKRGQNVTFRCDPISEHNRLYWYRQTLGQGPEFLTYFQNEAQLEKSRLLSDRFSAERPKGSFSTLEIQRTEQGDSAMYLCASSLEGQGLNEQFFGPGTRLTVL.

This clonotype was counted between two and nine times. J is TRBJ2-2 and V is TRBV5-1, with 8 bases matching TRBD1. Germline lookup yields CDR1 SGHRS and CDR2 YFSETQ. The CDR3 extends over 13 amino acids. The junction had 3 bases not matched to a gene; V was cut back by 4 bases and J by 7 bases. For the CDR3, the DNA is TGCGCCAGCAGCCCCACAGGGGGCGGGGAGCTGTTTTTT. This encodes CASSPTGGGELFF. Variable domain in full (rest from reference TRBV5-1 and TRBJ2-2): KAGVTQTPRYLIKTRGQQVTLSCSPISGHRSVSWYQQTPGQGLQFLFEYFSETQRNKGNFPGRFSGRQFSNSRSEMNVSTLELGDSALYLCASSPTGGGELFFGEGSRLTVL.

The gene calls are TRBV4-1 and TRBJ2-5; no reliable D call. Trimming cost V 7 bases and J 1 base, with 7 bases left between them. There are 12 residues in the CDR3. Germline values: CDR1 MGHRA, CDR2 YSYEKL. CDR3 bases: TGCGCCAGCATGGGTTTCCAAGAGACCCAGTACTTC. It is translated as CASMGFQETQYF.

A few counts support this clonotype. CDR3 loop: CASSPERRNIQYF. CDR3 DNA sequence: TGTGCCAGCTCACCAGAGAGGAGAAACATTCAGTACTTC. The V and J genes are TRBV18 and TRBJ2-4; D gene ambiguous. The CDR3 consists of 13 residues. Trimming left V 2 bases short and J 6 bases short, with 8 bases between. Germline V gene lookup returns CDR1 KGHSH and CDR2 LQKENI.

This chain links TRBV7-9 with TRBJ1-1, with 10 bases lining up with TRBD1. CDR1 is SEHNR and CDR2 is FQNEAQ in the germline V gene (reference sequence). With 3 bases clipped from V and 1 base from J, the junction kept 5 bases outside the gene matches. The CDR3 spans 16 residues. The CDR3 bases are TGTGCCAGCAGCTTCCCCGGACAGGGGGAGAACACTGAAGCTTTCTTT. Protein: CASSFPGQGENTEAFF.

The chain recombines TRBV12-3 or TRBV12-4 with TRBJ2-1; D uncertain. The V end lost 2 bases, the J end lost 4 bases, and 6 bases lay between the germline ends. The CDR3 is 13 residues long. The CDR3 here is CASSLFKYNEQFF. The CDR3 region has the DNA TGTGCCAGCAGTTTATTCAAGTACAATGAGCAGTTCTTC.

In its sample, this clonotype was seen a few times. The chain joins TRBV20-1 to TRBJ2-7, with a possible D match to TRBD2 (7 bases). Trimming took 7 bases from V and 1 from J, leaving 14 bases between them. Germline-derived CDR1 and CDR2 are DFQATT and SNEGSKA (reference sequence). The CDR3 has 13 amino acids. The CDR3 here is CSVEGGSSYEQYF. The CDR3 DNA sequence: TGCAGTGTTGAGGGGGGGTCGTCCTACGAGCAGTACTTC.

This sequence joins TRBV11-2 and TRBJ2-1; D might be TRBD2 (6 bases). Germline assignment: CDR1 SGHAT and CDR2 FQNNGV. The V gene lost 3 bases and the J gene lost 2 bases, with 8 bases spanning the gap. The length of the CDR3 is 14 residues. This CDR3 reads CASSFGTAYNEQFF. CDR3 sequence (DNA): TGTGCCAGCAGCTTCGGGACTGCCTACAATGAGCAGTTCTTC.

This rearrangement joins TRBV6-5 to TRBJ2-7; tentatively, D is TRBD1 (6 bases). The CDR3 spans 12 residues. V shed 8 bases and J shed 4 bases, with 12 bases lying between them. CDR1 is MNHEY and CDR2 is SVGAGI in the germline V gene. The CDR3: CASGTTGYEQYF. The CDR3 bases are TGTGCCAGCGGAACTACAGGGTACGAGCAGTACTTC.

This clonotype was seen a few times. The chain combines TRBV6-5 with TRBJ1-2, with D hard to call. The V gene lost 2 bases and the J gene lost 6 bases, with 22 bases spanning the gap. Germline V gene data show CDR1 as MNHEY and CDR2 as SVGAGI. This CDR3 has 17 amino acids. The CDR3 sequence is CASSYIGEGGIWDGYTF. The DNA for the CDR3 is TGTGCCAGCAGTTACATTGGGGAAGGAGGTATTTGGGATGGCTACACCTTC.

By its share, this clonotype is medium-sized. This chain joins TRBV5-1 and TRBJ2-3, with D unclear. This CDR3 spans 14 amino acids. CDR1 and CDR2 (germline): SGHRS, YFSETQ. V shed 2 bases and J shed 2 bases, with 9 bases lying between them. As DNA, the CDR3 is TGCGCCAGCAGCTTTAGGCAGGCCACAGATACGCAGTATTTT. This translates into CASSFRQATDTQYF.

This clonotype was found many times. The chain employs TRBV5-1 and TRBJ1-1; D ambiguous. Between the trimmed V and J ends, which lost 2 bases and 4 bases, there was a span of 9 bases. Germline loops: CDR1 SGHRS, CDR2 YFSETQ. This CDR3 contains 13 residues. The chain's CDR3 is CASSFEGTTEAFF. DNA of the CDR3: TGCGCCAGCAGCTTTGAGGGTACCACTGAAGCTTTCTTT.

This clonotype was seen only a few times. The chain couples TRBV7-9 to TRBJ2-7; TRBD1 matches at 7 bases. This CDR3 spans 14 amino acids. After removal of 5 bases from V and 2 bases from J, the junction contained 6 bases not matched to a gene. Germline V gene data show CDR1 as SEHNR and CDR2 as FQNEAQ (reference sequence). The CDR3 here is CASSPRDRTYEQYF. DNA of the CDR3: TGTGCCAGCAGCCCCCGGGACAGAACCTACGAGCAGTACTTC.

The V gene is TRBV27, the J gene TRBJ1-6; D might be TRBD1 (5 bases). Germline V gene data show CDR1 as MNHEY and CDR2 as SMNVEV (reference sequence). The CDR3 totals 13 residues. V lost 8 bases to trimming and J lost 10 bases, with 15 bases between them. CDR3 in amino acids: CASWGRVGSPLHF. As DNA, the CDR3 is TGTGCCAGCTGGGGGAGGGTGGGATCACCCCTCCACTTT.

The chain has TRBV29-1 and TRBJ1-2; D gene uncertain. The CDR3 totals 12 residues. The V gene lost 0 bases and the J gene lost 3 bases, with 5 bases spanning the gap. The germline V gene encodes CDR1 SQVTM and CDR2 ANQGSEA. The CDR3 region is CSVEDADYGYTF. CDR3 DNA: TGCAGCGTTGAAGATGCAGACTATGGCTACACCTTC. The variable domain in full, completed from reference TRBV29-1 and TRBJ1-2, reads SAVISQKPSRDICQRGTSLTIQCQVDSQVTMMFWYRQQPGQSLTLIATANQGSEATYESGFVIDKFPISRPNLTFSTLTVSNMSPEDSSIYLCSVEDADYGYTFGSGTRLTVV.

This clonotype was seen repeatedly, ten times or more. CDR3 nucleotide sequence: TGTGCCAGCAGCCAAGATGGGCTAGCGGGAGGCAATGAGCAGTTCTTC. This sequence encodes CASSQDGLAGGNEQFF. The gene calls are TRBV4-2 and TRBJ2-1, with TRBD2 matching over 11 bases. CDR3 length: 16 amino acids. J was trimmed by 6 bases and V by 0 bases; bases with no gene match: 4. CDR1 is LGHNA and CDR2 is YNFKEQ in the germline V gene.

This chain connects TRBV6-2 or TRBV6-3 to TRBJ2-2, with 7 bases identical to TRBD2. The CDR3 has 16 amino acids. Losses at the gene ends were 0 bases for V and 4 bases for J; bases not matched to a gene: 5. CDR1 is MNHEY and CDR2 is SVGEGT in the germline V gene. The CDR3 protein is CASSYSRGRGTGELFF. DNA for the CDR3: TGTGCCAGCAGTTACTCCCGGGGGAGGGGCACCGGGGAGCTGTTTTTT.